This T cell receptor (beta chain) was captured by sequencing in a study of blood T cells in healthy people across ages. To note about this clonotype: The target antigen is unknown. An end of the junction does not agree with germline; a read error may underlie this.

The CDR3 totals 14 residues. The germline CDR1 and CDR2 sequences are SGDLS and YYNGEE. Study outcomes and limitations: Diversity estimated from one million T cells was considered an underestimate. Diversity was higher, and naive CD4+ cells more numerous, in long-lived donors than in aged donors.

Primed by a sample-barcoded 5' primer and a J-beta primer mix, a second PCR proceeded for 7 to 11 cycles. Each cDNA molecule carried a tag from a template-switch adaptor that contained 12 random nucleotides. A minimum of 2.5 million CDR3-containing paired-end reads was obtained for each sample. One entry per CDR3 protein, called by TCRdb with MiXCR from the 5' RACE reads. The sample gives fewer than 900,000 distinct CDR3 sequences, more than 40% of which show up once; 20% to 25% is in the top ten. The source is a woman aged 60-75 years in good health. J is TRBJ1-5 and V is TRBV9; D is possibly TRBD1 (5 bases). Sequencing was performed on blood. CDR3 nucleotide sequence: TGTGCCAGCAGCGTTGGGACTGTAAATCAGCTCCAGCATTTT. This gives the protein CASSVGTVNQLQHF.